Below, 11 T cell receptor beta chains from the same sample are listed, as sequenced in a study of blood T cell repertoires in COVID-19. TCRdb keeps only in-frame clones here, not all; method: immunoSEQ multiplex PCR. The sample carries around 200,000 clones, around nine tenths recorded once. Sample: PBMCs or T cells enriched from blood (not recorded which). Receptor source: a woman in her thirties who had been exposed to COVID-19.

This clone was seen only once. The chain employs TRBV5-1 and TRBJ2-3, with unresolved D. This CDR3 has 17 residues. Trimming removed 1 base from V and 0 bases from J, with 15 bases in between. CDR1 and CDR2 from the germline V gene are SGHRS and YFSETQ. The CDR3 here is CASSLLRSGTSTDTQYF. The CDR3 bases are TGCGCCAGCAGCTTGCTTCGTTCAGGAACGAGCACAGATACGCAGTATTTT.

The CDR3 coding sequence is TGCGCCAGCAGCCAAGGGGACAGGTCCTACGAGCAGTACTTC. Translation gives CASSQGDRSYEQYF. The J gene is TRBJ2-7, the V gene TRBV4-1, with 8 bases fitting TRBD1. Trimming at V came to 1 base and at J to 1 base, leaving 0 bases not matched to a gene. This CDR3 is built from 14 residues. The germline CDR1 and CDR2 sequences are MGHRA and YSYEKL.

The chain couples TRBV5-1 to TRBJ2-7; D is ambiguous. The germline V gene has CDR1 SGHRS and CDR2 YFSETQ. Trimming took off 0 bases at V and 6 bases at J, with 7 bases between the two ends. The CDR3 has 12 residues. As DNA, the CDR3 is TGCGCCAGCAGCTTGGCGGGTGGCGAGCAGTACTTC. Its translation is CASSLAGGEQYF.

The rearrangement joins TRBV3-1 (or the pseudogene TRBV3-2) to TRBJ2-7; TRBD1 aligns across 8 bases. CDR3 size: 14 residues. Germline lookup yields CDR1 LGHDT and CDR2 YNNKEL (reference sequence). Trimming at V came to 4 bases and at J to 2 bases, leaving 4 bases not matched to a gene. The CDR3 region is CASSRPGQAYEQYF. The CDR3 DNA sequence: TGTGCCAGCAGCCGTCCGGGACAGGCCTACGAGCAGTACTTC.

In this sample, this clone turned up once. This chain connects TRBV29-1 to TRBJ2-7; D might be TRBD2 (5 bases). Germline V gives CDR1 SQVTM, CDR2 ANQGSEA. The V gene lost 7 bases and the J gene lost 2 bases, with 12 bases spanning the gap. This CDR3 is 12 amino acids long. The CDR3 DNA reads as TGCAGCGCCTCTATCGGGACCTACGAGCAGTACTTC. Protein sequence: CSASIGTYEQYF.

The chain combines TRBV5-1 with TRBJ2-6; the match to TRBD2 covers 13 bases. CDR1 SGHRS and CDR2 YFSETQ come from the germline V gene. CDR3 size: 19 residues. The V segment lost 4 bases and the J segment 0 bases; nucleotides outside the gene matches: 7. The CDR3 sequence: CASSRLAGGFSSGANVLTF. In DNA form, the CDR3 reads TGCGCCAGCAGCCGACTAGCGGGGGGTTTCTCCTCTGGGGCCAACGTCCTGACTTTC.

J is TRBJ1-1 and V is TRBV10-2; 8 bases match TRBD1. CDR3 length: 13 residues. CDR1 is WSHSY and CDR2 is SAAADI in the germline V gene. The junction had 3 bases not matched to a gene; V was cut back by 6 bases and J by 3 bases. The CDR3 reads CASRSQGDTEAFF. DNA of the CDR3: TGCGCCAGCAGGTCACAGGGGGACACTGAAGCTTTCTTT.

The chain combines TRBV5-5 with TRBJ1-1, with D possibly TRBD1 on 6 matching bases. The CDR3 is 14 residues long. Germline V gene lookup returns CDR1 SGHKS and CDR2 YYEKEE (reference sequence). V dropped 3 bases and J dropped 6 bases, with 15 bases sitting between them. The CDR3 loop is CASSSQGWRAEAFF. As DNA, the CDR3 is TGTGCCAGCAGCTCACAGGGCTGGCGGGCTGAAGCTTTCTTT.

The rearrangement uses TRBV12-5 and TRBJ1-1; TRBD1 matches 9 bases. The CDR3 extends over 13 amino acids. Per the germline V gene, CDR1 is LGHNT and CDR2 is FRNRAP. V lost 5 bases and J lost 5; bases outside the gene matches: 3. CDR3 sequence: CASGTGGSTEAFF. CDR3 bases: TGTGCTAGTGGTACAGGGGGCAGTACTGAAGCTTTCTTT.

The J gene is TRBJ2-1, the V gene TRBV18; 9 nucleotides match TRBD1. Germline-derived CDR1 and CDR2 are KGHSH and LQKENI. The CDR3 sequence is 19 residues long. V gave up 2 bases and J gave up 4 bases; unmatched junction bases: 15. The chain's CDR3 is CASSPWGFETGGGYNEQFF. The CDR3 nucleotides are TGTGCCAGCTCACCATGGGGATTTGAGACAGGGGGTGGGTACAATGAGCAGTTCTTC.

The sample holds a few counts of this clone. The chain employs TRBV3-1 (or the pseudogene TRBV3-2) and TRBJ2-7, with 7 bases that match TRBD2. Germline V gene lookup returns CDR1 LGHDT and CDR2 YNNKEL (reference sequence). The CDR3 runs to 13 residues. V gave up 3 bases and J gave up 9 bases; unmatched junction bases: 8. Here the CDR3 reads CASSQGSGLGQYF. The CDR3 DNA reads TGTGCCAGCAGCCAGGGTAGTGGACTAGGGCAGTACTTC.